The 8 T cell receptor beta chains given below trace back to one sample, sequenced in a study of blood T cell repertoires in COVID-19. Profiled with immunoSEQ multiplex PCR; TCRdb holds only in-frame clones, not every one. The top ten hold around 13% of the sample, which has some 70,000 clones, over 80% seen once. Sequencing input: peripheral blood. Receptor source: a man aged 45-65 years with COVID-19, enrolled during active disease.

The chain carries TRBV9 and TRBJ1-6, with D possibly matching TRBD1 (6 bases). Germline V gene sequence: CDR1 SGDLS, CDR2 YYNGEE. Between the trimmed V and J ends, which lost 4 bases and 7 bases, there was a span of 12 bases. CDR3 length: 14 amino acids. The CDR3 DNA reads as TGTGCCAGCAGCCCCCCACAGGGAAATTCACCCCTCCACTTT. Its translation: CASSPPQGNSPLHF.

V and J are TRBV6-5 and TRBJ1-1; no clear D. CDR3 size: 14 residues. V shed 5 bases and J shed 5 bases, with 15 bases lying between them. CDR1 is MNHEY, CDR2 SVGAGI, per germline. CDR3 residues: CASSPSEGWTEAFF. DNA of the CDR3: TGTGCCAGCAGTCCCTCGGAGGGTTGGACTGAAGCTTTCTTT.

This clone was counted a single time. The chain carries TRBV5-5 and TRBJ2-2, with a weak D call TRBD1 (5 bases). The V gene lost 0 bases and the J gene lost 10 bases, with 16 bases spanning the gap. The germline V gene has CDR1 SGHKS and CDR2 YYEKEE (reference sequence). The CDR3 covers 15 residues. CDR3 sequence (DNA): TGTGCCAGCAGCTTGGTGGCAGGGTTGAATGAGGAGCTGTTTTTT. As protein: CASSLVAGLNEELFF.

This chain connects TRBV28 to TRBJ1-4; 7 bases align to TRBD1. The CDR3 contains 17 residues. The ends lost 2 bases at V and 4 bases at J; junction bases unmatched: 10. Germline V gene sequence: CDR1 MDHEN, CDR2 SYDVKM. CDR3 sequence reads: CASSLLHNRGGNEKLFF. The CDR3 DNA follows: TGTGCCAGCAGTTTACTCCACAACAGGGGAGGTAATGAAAAACTGTTTTTT.

For the CDR3, the DNA is TGCGCCAGCAGTAGTGGGGGCCGCGGAGAGACCCAGTACTTC. Translated: CASSSGGRGETQYF. The chain combines TRBV10-1 with TRBJ2-5, with D possibly matching TRBD1 (6 bases). The CDR3 spans 14 residues. V lost 5 bases and J 4 bases, leaving 14 bases between the germline ends. Germline lookup yields CDR1 WNHNN and CDR2 SYGVQD (reference sequence).

J is TRBJ1-1 and V is TRBV3-1 (or the pseudogene TRBV3-2), with 7 positions matching TRBD1. Germline V gene data show CDR1 as LGHDT and CDR2 as YNNKEL (reference sequence). The CDR3 contains 15 residues. The junction had 5 bases not matched to a gene; V was cut back by 4 bases and J by 0 bases. Here the CDR3 reads CASSPSDRMNTEAFF. CDR3 in DNA: TGTGCCAGCAGCCCTTCGGACAGGATGAACACTGAAGCTTTCTTT.

The chain links TRBV6-5 to TRBJ2-1; the D gene is possibly TRBD2 (5 bases). CDR1 and CDR2 from the germline V gene are MNHEY and SVGAGI. V gave up 6 bases and J gave up 5 bases, with 14 bases separating them. This CDR3 is 14 amino acids long. DNA for the CDR3: TGTGCCAGCAGGGTTAGCGCCAGGAACAATGAGCAGTTCTTC. Residues: CASRVSARNNEQFF.

The V and J genes are TRBV25-1 and TRBJ2-7; 9 nucleotides line up with TRBD2. J lost 5 bases, V lost 1 base, and 6 bases had no gene match. CDR3 length: 15 residues. Germline loops: CDR1 MGHDK, CDR2 SYGVNS. The CDR3 nucleotides read TGTGCCAGCAGTGAATTGGGGACTAGCATCGACGAGCAGTACTTC. As protein: CASSELGTSIDEQYF.